Below, 4 T cell receptor beta chains from the same sample are listed, as sequenced in a study of multiple sclerosis patients with progressive multifocal leukoencephalopathy. Documented time point: before natalizumab initiation. TCRdb's table, derived via immunoSEQ multiplex PCR, lists solely in-frame clones and lacks some. The profile shows 25,000 to 35,000 clones, 88% of them singletons. The sample was PBMCs. These receptors came from a human donor with multiple sclerosis.

This chain links TRBV6-1 with TRBJ2-2; D remains ambiguous. V lost 2 bases and J lost 5, with 6 bases in between. Germline V lookup: CDR1 MNHNS, CDR2 SASEGT. The CDR3 extends over 13 amino acids. The DNA for the CDR3 is TGTGCCAGCAGTGAAAGTGGAACCGGGGAGCTGTTTTTT. Amino acid sequence: CASSESGTGELFF.

This chain connects TRBV6-1 to TRBJ1-6; no reliable D call. The CDR3 covers 13 residues. Germline CDR1 and CDR2: MNHNS and SASEGT. V was clipped by 10 bases and J by 4 bases, with 11 bases between them. The CDR3, as DNA: TGTGCCACGGGGTTGGGATATAATTCACCCCTCCACTTT. It codes for CATGLGYNSPLHF.

The CDR3 loop reads CASSPDSAEAFF. As DNA, the CDR3 is TGTGCCAGCAGCCCCGATTCGGCTGAAGCTTTCTTT. J is TRBJ1-1 and V is TRBV28, with D unclear. The CDR3 contains 12 residues. Germline CDR1 and CDR2: MDHEN and SYDVKM. V lost 6 bases and J lost 6, with 11 bases in between.

CDR3 DNA sequence: TGTGCCAGCAGTTTAACTGGAATCAACACAGATACGCAGTATTTT. It codes for CASSLTGINTDTQYF. The rearrangement links TRBV27 to TRBJ2-3; D remains ambiguous. Looked up from germline, CDR1 is MNHEY and CDR2 is SMNVEV (reference sequence). V gave up 2 bases and J gave up 2 bases, with 11 bases separating them. This CDR3 is built from 15 residues.